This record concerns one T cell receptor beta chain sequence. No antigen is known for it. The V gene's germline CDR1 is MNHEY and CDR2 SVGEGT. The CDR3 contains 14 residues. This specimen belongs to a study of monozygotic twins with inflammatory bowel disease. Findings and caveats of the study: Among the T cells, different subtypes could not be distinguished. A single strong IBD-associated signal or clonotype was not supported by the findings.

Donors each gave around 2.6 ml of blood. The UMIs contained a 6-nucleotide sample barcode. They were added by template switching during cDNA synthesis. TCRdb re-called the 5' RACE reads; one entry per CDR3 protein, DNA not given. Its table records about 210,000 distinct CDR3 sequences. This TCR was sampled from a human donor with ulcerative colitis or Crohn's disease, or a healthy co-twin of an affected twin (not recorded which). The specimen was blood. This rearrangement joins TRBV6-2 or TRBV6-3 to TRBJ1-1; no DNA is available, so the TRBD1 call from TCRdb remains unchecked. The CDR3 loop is CASSYQWDRTEAFF.